A single sample gave rise to the 3 T cell receptor beta chains below, sequenced in a study of blood T cell repertoires in COVID-19. Generated by immunoSEQ multiplex PCR, the TCRdb table keeps only in-frame clones and is missing some. The repertoire holds fewer than 350,000 clones, with 85% as singletons. The sample comprised PBMCs or T cells enriched from blood (not recorded which). All receptors come from a woman aged 45-59 years who had recovered from COVID-19.

This clone came up many times. The chain couples TRBV3-1 (or the pseudogene TRBV3-2) to TRBJ2-7; maybe TRBD2 (5 bases). CDR1 LGHDT and CDR2 YNNKEL come from the germline V gene (reference sequence). This CDR3 comprises 17 residues. Between the trimmed V and J ends, which lost 3 bases and 7 bases, there was a span of 25 bases. CDR3 sequence (DNA): TGTGCCAGCAGCCACCGGTTTGGGAGCACCTTAGGGATGGAGCAGTACTTC. Amino acids: CASSHRFGSTLGMEQYF.

In this sample, this clone turned up many times. The CDR3 reads CASSVSLGAYTF. CDR3 coding DNA: TGTGCCAGCAGCGTAAGCCTGGGGGCTTACACCTTC. The chain combines TRBV5-4 with TRBJ1-2, with D tentatively TRBD1 (6 bases). V gave up 4 bases and J gave up 11 bases, with 15 bases separating them. Germline CDR1 and CDR2: SGHNT and YYREEE (reference sequence). The CDR3 spans 12 residues.

This clone was seen many times. The chain is built from TRBV7-8 and TRBJ2-1, with 10 bases lining up with TRBD2. Germline CDR1 reads SGHVS; CDR2 reads FQNEAQ. The CDR3 runs 15 residues. Trimming cost V 2 bases and J 7 bases; bases outside gene matches: 5. The CDR3 bases are TGTGCCAGCAGCTTACAGCGGGGGGGCCGAAATGAGCAGTTCTTC. It is translated as CASSLQRGGRNEQFF.